Reported below is one T cell receptor (beta chain). The sample belongs to a study of T cells in Graves' hyperthyroidism and ophthalmopathy. V lost 1 base to trimming and J lost 7 bases, with 14 bases between them. The length of the CDR3 is 15 residues. The germline V gene has CDR1 SGHVS and CDR2 FNYEAQ. TCR beta CDR3 region amplification was performed from RNA transcripts. Primed by the HTBI set, a first-round RT-PCR was run on the TCR CDR3. A single record per CDR3 protein comes from TCRdb applying MiXCR to the multiplex PCR reads. This sample carries 550,000 to 850,000 distinct CDR3 sequences, about 19% of them seen once, and the ten largest clones take over 15%. Reasons for excluding patients were uncontrolled infection, other autoimmune disease, pregnancy or lactation. The sample of blood was obtained at first hyperthyroidism diagnosis (before any ophthalmopathy symptoms). PBMCs were derived from about 9.1 ml fresh peripheral blood.

V gene TRBV7-6 combines with J gene TRBJ1-5, with D possibly being TRBD1 (6 bases). This TCR was sampled from a woman in her forties or fifties with Graves' hyperthyroidism that later progressed to Graves' ophthalmopathy. Sequences were obtained from blood. In DNA, the CDR3 is TGTGCCAGCAGCTTAGGGGCAGGGGCGGCACAGCCCCAGCATTTT. This translates into CASSLGAGAAQPQHF.